This T cell receptor beta chain was sequenced for a study of blood T cell repertoires in COVID-19. The overall study: The United States, Italy and Spain were the sources of the acute and convalescent COVID-19 samples. From T cells, B-cell-depleted T cells, or PBMCs came the material, which was cDNA or gDNA.

This CDR3 region has 12 residues. Germline CDR1 reads SQVTM; CDR2 reads ANQGSEA. V was pared by 8 bases and J by 5 bases, with 8 bases of the junction left unmatched. Original processing notes: Nucleated cell number was recorded as an estimate derived from reference gene primer amplification. The protocol was immunoSEQ multiplex PCR, while the TCRdb copy is restricted to in-frame clones and leaves out a portion. V, J and clone size are taken as reported in that table, and D and trimming were inferred from the DNA itself. The sample records some 150,000 clones, around 86% being singletons. The sequenced sample consisted of peripheral blood. The TCR sequence derives from a man over 45 with active COVID-19. This chain links TRBV29-1 with TRBJ2-5; 7 nucleotides match TRBD2. The CDR3 bases are TGCAGCTCGGGGAGGGCCGGGGAGACCCAGTACTTC. It encodes CSSGRAGETQYF.